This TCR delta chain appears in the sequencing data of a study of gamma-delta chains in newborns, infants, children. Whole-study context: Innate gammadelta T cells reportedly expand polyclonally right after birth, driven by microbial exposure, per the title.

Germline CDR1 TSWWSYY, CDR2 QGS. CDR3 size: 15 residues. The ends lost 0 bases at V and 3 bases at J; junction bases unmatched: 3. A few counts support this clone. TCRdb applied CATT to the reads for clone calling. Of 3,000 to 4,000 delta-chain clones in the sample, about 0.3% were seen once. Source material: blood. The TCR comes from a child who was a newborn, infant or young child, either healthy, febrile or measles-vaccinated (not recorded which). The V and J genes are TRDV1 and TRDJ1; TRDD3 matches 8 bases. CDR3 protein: CALGELGDKPDKLIF. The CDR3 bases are TGTGCTCTTGGGGAACTGGGGGATAAACCCGATAAACTCATCTTT.